This passage covers 32 T cell receptor beta chains from one sample sequenced in a study of blood T cell repertoires in COVID-19. The protocol was immunoSEQ multiplex PCR, while the TCRdb copy is restricted to in-frame clones and leaves out a portion. Here the sample spans 180,000 or so clones, 85% to 90% being singletons. The specimen was peripheral blood. Receptors were obtained from a man aged 50 to 60 with acute or convalescent COVID-19.

This clone has just one count. This sequence joins TRBV3-1 (or the pseudogene TRBV3-2) and TRBJ2-1; TRBD2 aligns across 7 bases. Looked up from germline, CDR1 is LGHDT and CDR2 is YNNKEL (reference sequence). V gave up 9 bases and J gave up 5 bases; unmatched junction bases: 13. This CDR3 is built from 15 residues. CDR3 DNA: TGTGCCAGTCACCCTAACTCGGGGGGAAACAATGAGCAGTTCTTC. Translating gives CASHPNSGGNNEQFF.

V and J are TRBV2 and TRBJ2-1; D possibly corresponds to TRBD1 (5 bases). Germline CDR1 and CDR2: SNHLY and FYNNEI. The CDR3 runs to 15 residues. V lost 6 bases and J lost 0, with 12 bases in between. The CDR3 sequence: CASRVTDLSYNEQFF. DNA for the CDR3: TGTGCCAGCAGAGTGACAGACCTCTCCTACAATGAGCAGTTCTTC.

V gene TRBV4-1 combines with J gene TRBJ1-6; D unclear. Germline V gives CDR1 MGHRA, CDR2 YSYEKL. Trimming removed 1 base at V and 6 bases at J, with 7 bases between. This CDR3 comprises 14 residues. CDR3 protein: CASSQGQINSPLHF. For the CDR3, the DNA is TGCGCCAGCAGCCAAGGACAAATTAATTCACCCCTCCACTTT.

V is TRBV30 and J is TRBJ2-1; D perhaps matches TRBD1 (5 bases). The CDR3 has 15 amino acids. Trimming shortened V by 0 bases and J by 9 bases, and 18 bases separated the two germline ends. CDR1 and CDR2 (germline): GTSNPN, SVGIG (reference sequence). The CDR3 DNA reads TGTGCCTGGAGTGTACTCCGGCAGGGTCATGGTGAGCAGTTCTTC. Its protein product is CAWSVLRQGHGEQFF.

The rearrangement joins TRBV6-1 to TRBJ1-5; D is uncertain. V was clipped by 9 bases and J by 0 bases, with 9 bases between them. The CDR3 has 13 residues. Germline CDR1 is MNHNS and CDR2 is SASEGT. This CDR3 reads CASQVHSNQPQHF. CDR3 sequence (DNA): TGTGCCAGTCAGGTCCATAGCAATCAGCCCCAGCATTTT.

The chain carries TRBV6-6 and TRBJ1-2; 10 bases map to TRBD1. V lost 0 bases to trimming and J lost 7 bases; unmatched junction nucleotides: 2. CDR3 length: 14 residues. Germline V gives CDR1 MNHNY, CDR2 SVGAGI (reference sequence). The CDR3 spells CASSYSGQGTGYTF. The CDR3 DNA follows: TGTGCCAGCAGTTACTCGGGACAGGGGACTGGCTACACCTTC.

This clone was observed a single time. This chain connects TRBV7-9 to TRBJ1-5; D call uncertain. Germline V gene sequence: CDR1 SEHNR, CDR2 FQNEAQ (reference sequence). Trimming stripped 6 bases from V and 4 bases from J, with 10 bases between. The CDR3 sequence is 13 residues long. In DNA form, the CDR3 reads TGTGCCAGCAGTCGAGCCGGGAATCAGCCCCAGCATTTT. Translating gives CASSRAGNQPQHF.

The rearrangement joins TRBV2 to TRBJ1-6; 8 bases agree with TRBD1. This CDR3 comprises 13 residues. The germline V gene encodes CDR1 SNHLY and CDR2 FYNNEI. V dropped 7 bases and J dropped 6; count of bases not matched to a gene: 2. The CDR3 DNA reads as TGTGCCAGCAACAGGGGGAGTAATTCACCCCTCCACTTT. Residues: CASNRGSNSPLHF.

The gene calls are TRBV24-1 and TRBJ1-5; possibly TRBD1 for D (6 bases). CDR1 is KGHDR and CDR2 is SFDVKD in the germline V gene. The CDR3 is made up of 14 amino acids. Trimming took 5 bases from V and 4 from J, leaving 11 bases between them. This CDR3 is CATSGSQGNQPQHF. The DNA of the CDR3 is TGTGCCACCAGTGGCTCACAGGGTAATCAGCCCCAGCATTTT.

CDR3 sequence reads: CASSLGQGGVPLHF. The CDR3 DNA follows: TGTGCCAGCAGCCTCGGACAGGGGGGAGTACCCCTCCACTTT. The chain combines TRBV7-2 with TRBJ1-6; 10 nucleotides match TRBD1. The CDR3 sequence is 14 residues long. V lost 5 bases to trimming and J lost 12 bases; unmatched junction nucleotides: 7. Germline loops: CDR1 SGHTA, CDR2 FQGNSA.

The CDR3: CASSLGTSGGITDTQYF. DNA for the CDR3: TGTGCCAGCAGCTTGGGGACTAGCGGGGGGATCACAGATACGCAGTATTTT. This chain joins TRBV7-9 and TRBJ2-3; 15 bases match TRBD2. The germline CDR1 and CDR2 sequences are SEHNR and FQNEAQ (reference sequence). The V segment lost 3 bases and the J segment 2 bases; nucleotides outside the gene matches: 3. CDR3 length equals 17 residues. Full variable domain (remainder filled in from reference TRBV7-9 and TRBJ2-3): DTGVSQNPRHKITKRGQNVTFRCDPISEHNRLYWYRQTLGQGPEFLTYFQNEAQLEKSRLLSDRFSAERPKGSFSTLEIQRTEQGDSAMYLCASSLGTSGGITDTQYFGPGTRLTVL.

This rearrangement joins TRBV9 to TRBJ2-1, with 7 bases aligning to TRBD1. Germline CDR1 and CDR2: SGDLS and YYNGEE. V lost 3 bases to trimming and J lost 6 bases; unmatched junction nucleotides: 12. CDR3 length equals 16 residues. The CDR3 nucleotides are TGTGCCAGCAGCGCAACCGGGACAGTTAGGATCAATGAGCAGTTCTTC. It codes for CASSATGTVRINEQFF.

CDR3 sequence (DNA): TGTGCCAGCAGCTTGCGCGGGCGCCACACTGAAGCTTTCTTT. Amino acids: CASSLRGRHTEAFF. The J gene is TRBJ1-1, the V gene TRBV5-6; D is unresolved. V was trimmed by 1 base and J by 3 bases, leaving 10 bases between them. The CDR3 has 14 residues. Germline V gives CDR1 SGHDT, CDR2 YYEEEE.

The chain recombines TRBV28 with TRBJ1-1; D gene uncertain. Germline assignment: CDR1 MDHEN and CDR2 SYDVKM. The germline V and J ends were trimmed by 6 bases and 4 bases, with 18 bases remaining between them. CDR3 length equals 15 residues. The CDR3 sequence is CASSRALGSVTEAFF. The CDR3 DNA reads TGTGCCAGCAGCCGTGCCTTGGGCTCCGTCACTGAAGCTTTCTTT.

The chain is built from TRBV7-9 and TRBJ2-5; D ambiguous. This CDR3 comprises 11 residues. The V end lost 5 bases, the J end lost 2 bases, and 3 bases lay between the germline ends. The V gene's germline CDR1 is SEHNR and CDR2 FQNEAQ (reference sequence). CDR3 nucleotide sequence: TGTGCCAGCAGCCCACAAGAGACCCAGTACTTC. Residues: CASSPQETQYF.

This clone came up once. The V and J genes are TRBV7-8 and TRBJ2-7; 10 nucleotides match TRBD1. The germline CDR1 and CDR2 sequences are SGHVS and FQNEAQ. This CDR3 contains 17 residues. The ends lost 5 bases at V and 2 bases at J; junction bases unmatched: 12. The CDR3 bases are TGTGCCAGCAGCATTTTCCACGACAGGGGGCGAGCCTACGAGCAGTACTTC. Translation gives CASSIFHDRGRAYEQYF.

The chain carries TRBV7-9 and TRBJ1-4, with D possibly being TRBD1 (5 bases). Trimming removed 3 bases at V and 2 bases at J, with 19 bases between. Germline CDR1 is SEHNR and CDR2 is FQNEAQ (reference sequence). The CDR3 runs 18 residues. The CDR3 here is CASSLAMDQGATNEKLFF. CDR3 coding DNA: TGTGCCAGCAGCTTGGCGATGGACCAGGGTGCGACTAATGAAAAACTGTTTTTT.

The chain has TRBV5-8 and TRBJ2-5; D not resolved. CDR3 length equals 15 residues. Trimming shortened V by 2 bases and J by 1 base, and 12 bases separated the two germline ends. Germline CDR1 SGHTS, CDR2 YDEGEE. In nucleotides, the CDR3 is TGTGCCAGCAGCTTTCCGGTTTTCGGCCAAGAGACCCAGTACTTC. Residues: CASSFPVFGQETQYF.

The chain recombines TRBV24-1 with TRBJ2-5, with 13 positions matching TRBD2. The germline gives CDR1 KGHDR, CDR2 SFDVKD. The V segment lost 3 bases and the J segment 4 bases; nucleotides outside the gene matches: 13. This CDR3 has 19 residues. The CDR3 DNA reads as TGTGCCACCAGTGATGGACTAGCGGGGGCCTCAGGGTCTTCAGAGACCCAGTACTTC. Residues: CATSDGLAGASGSSETQYF.

The chain recombines TRBV3-1 (or the pseudogene TRBV3-2) with TRBJ2-1; 8 positions agree with TRBD2. Per the germline V gene, CDR1 is LGHDT and CDR2 is YNNKEL (reference sequence). The CDR3 totals 16 residues. V lost 4 bases to trimming and J lost 0 bases; unmatched junction nucleotides: 5. CDR3 residues: CASSPPLADSYNEQFF. CDR3 sequence (DNA): TGTGCCAGCAGCCCTCCACTAGCGGACTCCTACAATGAGCAGTTCTTC.

The sample holds a few counts of this clone. The chain is built from TRBV5-1 and TRBJ2-3; 7 bases line up with TRBD2. This CDR3 comprises 15 residues. Germline CDR1 reads SGHRS; CDR2 reads YFSETQ. With 7 bases clipped from V and 4 bases from J, the junction kept 12 bases outside the gene matches. CDR3 sequence reads: CASFEVGGEADTQYF. The CDR3 bases are TGCGCCAGCTTCGAGGTGGGAGGGGAAGCAGATACGCAGTATTTT.

The rearrangement links TRBV7-9 to TRBJ1-4; 7 positions match TRBD1. V lost 5 bases and J lost 8; bases outside the gene matches: 8. Germline assignment: CDR1 SEHNR and CDR2 FQNEAQ (reference sequence). The CDR3 has 14 residues. The CDR3 spells CASSPRTGSEKLFF. The DNA for the CDR3 is TGTGCCAGCAGCCCTCGGACAGGCTCGGAAAAACTGTTTTTT.

The chain couples TRBV28 to TRBJ2-2; 9 bases map to TRBD1. The CDR3 runs 17 residues. The germline V gene has CDR1 MDHEN and CDR2 SYDVKM. Trimming removed 5 bases from V and 8 bases from J; junction bases left unmatched: 15. CDR3 in amino acids: CASSPHGTGKKSGELFF. Here the CDR3 DNA reads TGTGCCAGCAGTCCTCATGGGACAGGGAAAAAATCGGGGGAGCTGTTTTTT.

V usage is TRBV7-2 and J usage is TRBJ2-1; TRBD2 agrees at 9 bases. The V segment lost 2 bases and the J segment 7 bases; nucleotides outside the gene matches: 6. Germline values: CDR1 SGHTA, CDR2 FQGNSA. This CDR3 contains 15 residues. CDR3 amino acids: CASSLIAGAPNEQFF. The CDR3 DNA reads as TGTGCCAGCAGCTTAATAGCGGGAGCGCCGAATGAGCAGTTCTTC.

This chain uses TRBV2 with TRBJ2-1, with D maybe TRBD1 (6 bases). The CDR3 has 13 amino acids. Between the trimmed V and J ends, which lost 5 bases and 7 bases, there was a span of 12 bases. Germline V gene sequence: CDR1 SNHLY, CDR2 FYNNEI. CDR3: CASSQGSENEQFF. As DNA, the CDR3 is TGTGCCAGCAGTCAGGGGAGTGAGAATGAGCAGTTCTTC.

V usage is TRBV15 and J usage is TRBJ2-1; unclear D gene. The germline V gene encodes CDR1 LNHNV and CDR2 YYDKDF (reference sequence). The CDR3 has 12 residues. The V and J ends lost 5 bases and 15 bases respectively, with 17 bases between them. The CDR3 is CATSSPRRARFF. The CDR3, as DNA: TGTGCCACCAGCTCTCCCCGAAGAGCCCGGTTCTTC.

This chain connects TRBV19 to TRBJ1-5, with TRBD1 matching over 10 bases. CDR3 length: 14 residues. Losses at the gene ends were 7 bases for V and 5 bases for J; bases not matched to a gene: 5. Germline CDR1 LNHDA, CDR2 SQIVND (reference sequence). CDR3 amino acids: CASNPGQGYQPQHF. DNA of the CDR3: TGTGCCAGTAATCCGGGACAGGGGTATCAGCCCCAGCATTTT. The full variable domain, in which reference TRBV19 and TRBJ1-5 provide the parts outside the CDR3, is DGGITQSPKYLFRKEGQNVTLSCEQNLNHDAMYWYRQDPGQGLRLIYYSQIVNDFQKGDIAEGYSVSREKKESFPLTVTSAQKNPTAFYLCASNPGQGYQPQHFGDGTRLSIL.

The V call is TRBV5-4, the J call TRBJ2-3; 9 nucleotides line up with TRBD2. The CDR3 has 15 amino acids. Germline trimming cut 4 bases from V and 5 bases from J; bases unmatched to any gene: 8. Germline CDR1 is SGHNT and CDR2 is YYREEE (reference sequence). The CDR3 reads CASSHWREGLDTQYF. CDR3 sequence (DNA): TGTGCCAGCAGCCATTGGCGGGAGGGTTTAGATACGCAGTATTTT. The whole variable domain, filled in from reference TRBV5-4 and TRBJ2-3, reads ETGVTQSPTHLIKTRGQQVTLRCSSQSGHNTVSWYQQALGQGPQFIFQYYREEENGRGNFPPRFSGLQFPNYSSELNVNALELDDSALYLCASSHWREGLDTQYFGPGTRLTVL.

The genes are TRBV28 and TRBJ1-1; D not certain. V lost 8 bases, J lost 4 bases, and 20 bases lay in between. Germline V lookup: CDR1 MDHEN, CDR2 SYDVKM. The length of the CDR3 is 15 residues. Here the CDR3 reads CASSKVGDWATEAFF. CDR3 DNA sequence: TGTGCCAGCTCGAAGGTGGGAGATTGGGCCACTGAAGCTTTCTTT.

The chain recombines TRBV5-1 with TRBJ2-7, with D possibly TRBD1 on 6 matching bases. The CDR3 totals 18 residues. V was trimmed by 4 bases and J by 4 bases, leaving 27 bases between them. From germline, CDR1 is SGHRS and CDR2 YFSETQ. CDR3 loop: CASSPFLPYFGTQYEQYV. CDR3 DNA sequence: TGCGCCAGCAGCCCCTTTTTGCCTTACTTCGGGACACAGTACGAGCAGTACGTC.

V usage is TRBV28 and J usage is TRBJ1-2; 9 nucleotides agree with TRBD1. The germline V gene encodes CDR1 MDHEN and CDR2 SYDVKM. With 3 bases clipped from V and 8 bases from J, the junction kept 10 bases outside the gene matches. The CDR3 extends over 15 amino acids. This CDR3 is CASSFPPGTGYGYTF. DNA for the CDR3: TGTGCCAGCAGTTTTCCACCCGGGACAGGGTACGGCTACACCTTC.

This rearrangement joins TRBV29-1 to TRBJ1-1, with a weak D call TRBD1 (6 bases). The CDR3 sequence is 14 residues long. Trimming removed 6 bases from V and 1 base from J, with 15 bases in between. The germline V gene has CDR1 SQVTM and CDR2 ANQGSEA. The CDR3 is CSVAHATGNTEAFF. The DNA of the CDR3 is TGCAGCGTAGCCCACGCGACAGGGAACACTGAAGCTTTCTTT.